Below, one TCR beta chain is given with its context. Its antigen is currently not known. Base qualities were left out, and no much larger clone turns up one base away. This sample is part of a study of shared clonotypes between healthy human individuals (dated by TCRdb to 2020 to 2021). About the full investigation: The cohort comprised a couple of women and three men aged 18 to 49 years. For each donor, CD4 naive and CD4 memory were each run on three plates, CD8 naive on two plates, and CD8 memory on one plate. To estimate repertoire size and how much clonotype sharing occurs between individuals, the study deeply sequenced the blood TCR repertoires of several healthy adults. Libraries were prepared and TCR repertoires were sequenced by different laboratories using diverse techniques, in order to increase sequencing depth and limit assay-specific biases. Each donor's leukapheresis produced roughly between about 0.9 and 9.5 billion PBMCs. The full study reports these points: Pairwise subsampling led to the expectation that sequencing depth would affect the degree of clonotype sharing among donors. Compared with non-shared clonotypes, clonotypes shared by all four sorted-subset donors had higher generation probabilities. Incomplete sequencing was indicated by rarefaction of sorted-subset datasets, despite the large sequencing depth. Naive subsets generally had larger estimated clonotype richness than memory subsets did. When a few donors were compared, the shared fraction of clonotypes was roughly 4.8% for naive CD4, about 4% for naive CD8, more than 2% for memory CD4, and 0.4% for memory CD8. Because the study included a small number of donors, the genetic and exposure-history diversity represented was limited. Only blood was sampled, and tissue TCR repertoires likely differ from those in blood.

The CDR3 sequence holds 14 residues, the cysteine and phenylalanine included. The read is trimmed to its CDR3 DNA, 42 bases read in frame from base 1. The germline V gene encodes CDR1 MNHEY and CDR2 SVGAGI. From V the trimming removes 5 bases and from J it removes 9 bases, while the gene matches leave 8 bases of the junction unaccounted for. Using the deep immunoSEQ assay, TCR CDR3 regions were amplified from genomic DNA by multiplex PCR. Extracted genomic DNA from each cell subset was distributed evenly across all wells of several immunoSEQ 96-well plates, and each plate was treated as a replicate. For sorted subsets, around 200 ng genomic DNA, equal to some 28,000 T cell genomes, was loaded into each replicate PCR. The purified libraries were quantified using a Qubit 3.0 fluorometer, sized with a Bioanalyzer 2100, and then quantified again using the KAPA Library Quantification kit. Every immunoSEQ 96-well plate was sequenced on a separate single-read 150-cycle Illumina NextSeq 550 flow cell. On the study's bioinformatics: Because only junctional sequences without quality scores were contained in the immunoSEQ output, filtering matching that applied to full-length reads could not be performed. Sequences were annotated with PyIR, a Python wrapper for IgBLAST v1.9, using IMGT germline references to assign V/J genes and CDR3. Reads were filtered out if the reads had weak V/J assignments (E-value above 1e-6), no CDR3, stop codons, out-of-frame junctions, or ambiguous translated residues. V3J clonotypes were defined as sequences sharing an identical inferred V gene, J gene, and CDR3 amino acid sequence. Percentage overlap between repertoires was calculated by dividing the number of shared unique clonotypes by the size of the smaller repertoire. Repertoire richness was assessed with RTK rarefaction, the Chao1 estimator, and Recon v2.1 estimates of unobserved clonotypes. Generation probabilities for all TCRbeta clonotypes obtained by the gDNA method from a few donors were computed using OLGA. The source is immuneACCESS, and TCRdb retained only in-frame sequences with V and J called. Part of the clones is not carried over; for the studies checked, unresolved V genes explain less than half of this, and the remainder is unexplained. V and J calls and clone size are as listed in that table; D and trimming were resolved from the DNA. The sample table contains 550,000 to 650,000 clones; only one count was recorded for roughly 96% of them. Together, the top ten hold 0.11% of the sample.

CD8 naive samples consisted of CD45RO-negative cells that were positively selected for CCR7, yielding a CD45RA+CCR7+ population without TemRA cells. The donors were healthy, HIV-negative adults with no recently reported acute infections or vaccinations. Every donor was a Caucasian adult living in Nashville, Tennessee, USA. Blood was collected by leukapheresis, and PBMCs were isolated by Ficoll-Histopaque density gradient centrifugation and then cryopreserved in liquid nitrogen vapor phase. Purity and quantity of every magnetically sorted T cell population were checked by analytical flow cytometry. Genomic DNA was isolated from each sorted fraction and quantified by UV absorbance on a Nanodrop 2000c.

Recombination linked TRBV6-5 to TRBJ2-1; 9 nucleotides in the junction match TRBD1. The sequenced sample was naive CD8+ T cells sorted from blood. The sample's cell subset or site label is to be understood as: CD45RA+CCR7+. The sequence came from a woman under 40 in good health. The CDR3 corresponds to CASSNGTGYAEQFF. The nucleotides read TGTGCCAGCAGTAACGGGACAGGGTATGCTGAGCAGTTCTTC.